This TCR beta chain comes out of a study of preoperative IRX-2 immunotherapy in early breast cancer. Treatment reported: preoperative locoregional IRX-2 cytokine immunotherapy. Samples came from a phase Ib trial of preoperative locoregional IRX-2 cytokine immunotherapy. Method: immunoSEQ multiplex PCR; TCRdb's copy keeps in-frame clones and lacks some. The sample includes tens of thousands of clones, 81% seen only once; the top ten take 1% to 1.5%. Germline lookup yields CDR1 LNHNV and CDR2 YYDKDF (reference sequence). The CDR3 length is 15 residues. A note on this clone: An end of the junction does not agree with germline; a read error may underlie this.

The receptor was derived from a human donor with breast cancer. J is TRBJ2-1 and V is TRBV15; tentatively, D is TRBD2 (5 bases). The specimen was lymph node tissue, collected after IRX-2 immunotherapy. The CDR3: CASSFSSGNYNEQFF. CDR3 sequence (DNA): TGTGCCAGCAGCTTCTCTTCCGGGAACTACAATGAGCAGTTCTTC. Supplemented by reference TRBV15 and TRBJ2-1, the full variable domain reads DAMVIQNPRYQVTQFGKPVTLSCSQTLNHNVMYWYQQKSSQAPKLLFHYYDKDFNNEADTPDNFQSRRPNTSFCFLDIRSPGLGDTAMYLCASSFSSGNYNEQFFGPGTRLTVL.